This T cell receptor (beta chain) was profiled in a study of CD8 T cells in Susac syndrome. Turning to this clonotype: Its antigen is still unknown.

With 1 base clipped from V and 3 bases from J, the junction kept 5 bases outside the gene matches. The germline CDR1 and CDR2 sequences are DFQATT and SNEGSKA (reference sequence). The CDR3 totals 14 residues. Points from the study as a whole: As acknowledged by the study, its TCR sequencing and HLA analysis included a relatively small number of individuals.

The RNA, about 0.5 to 1 ug, was put through reverse transcription using random hexamers. TCRdb redid the calling of the immunoSEQ multiplex PCR reads with MiXCR, one entry per CDR3 protein. The profile shows roughly 180,000 distinct CDR3 sequences, less than 95% of them singletons. This TCR was recovered from a human donor in good health. The chain has TRBV20-1 and TRBJ2-5, with TRBD1 matching over 7 bases. What was sequenced was CD4+ T cells from PBMCs. The CDR3 here is CSARVWDRKETQYF. The CDR3 DNA follows: TGCAGTGCTAGAGTGTGGGACAGAAAAGAGACCCAGTACTTC.